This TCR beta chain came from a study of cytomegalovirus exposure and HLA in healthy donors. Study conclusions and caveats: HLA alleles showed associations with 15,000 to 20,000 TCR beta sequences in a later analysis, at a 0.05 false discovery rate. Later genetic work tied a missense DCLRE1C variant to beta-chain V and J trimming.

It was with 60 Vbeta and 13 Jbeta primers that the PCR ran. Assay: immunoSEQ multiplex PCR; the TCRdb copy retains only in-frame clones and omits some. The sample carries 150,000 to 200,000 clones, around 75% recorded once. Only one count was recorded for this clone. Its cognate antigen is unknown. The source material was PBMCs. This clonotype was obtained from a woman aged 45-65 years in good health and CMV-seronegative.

CDR3 protein: CASSPLPGERPRTYNEQFF. The CDR3 DNA reads TGTGCCAGCTCACCACTCCCTGGGGAGCGGCCTAGAACCTACAATGAGCAGTTCTTC. The rearrangement links TRBV18 to TRBJ2-1; tentatively, D is TRBD2 (5 bases). The CDR3 totals 19 residues. Germline V lookup: CDR1 KGHSH, CDR2 LQKENI. V lost 1 base and J 2 bases, leaving 21 bases between the germline ends.